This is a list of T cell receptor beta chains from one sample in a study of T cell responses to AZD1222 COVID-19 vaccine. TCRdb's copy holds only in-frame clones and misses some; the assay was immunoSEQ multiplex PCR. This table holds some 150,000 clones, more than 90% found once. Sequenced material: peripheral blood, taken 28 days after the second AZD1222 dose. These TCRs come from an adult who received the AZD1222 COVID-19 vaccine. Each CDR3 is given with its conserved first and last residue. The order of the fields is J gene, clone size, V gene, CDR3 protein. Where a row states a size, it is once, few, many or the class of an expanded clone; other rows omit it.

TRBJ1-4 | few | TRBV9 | CASSPFSSVGEKLFF
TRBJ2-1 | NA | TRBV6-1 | CASSERGQGRSYNEQFF
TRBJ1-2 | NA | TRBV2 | CASSRQGHYGYTF
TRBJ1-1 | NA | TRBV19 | CASSISGARVVTEAFF
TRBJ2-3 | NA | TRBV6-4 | CASSVKDRATDTQYF
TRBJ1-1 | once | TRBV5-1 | CASSPQLNTEAFF
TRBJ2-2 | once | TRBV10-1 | CASSDRAGSTGELFF
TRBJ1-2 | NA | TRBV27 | CASSFRQAGVESYTF
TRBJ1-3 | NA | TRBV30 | CAWSVGQSGNTIYF
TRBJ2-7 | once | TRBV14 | CASSQDMARLGQQYF
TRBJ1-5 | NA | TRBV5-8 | CASSPTGVGQPQHF
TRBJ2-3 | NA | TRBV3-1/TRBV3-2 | CASSFHSGGADTQYF
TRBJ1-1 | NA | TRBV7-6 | CASSLVENTEAFF
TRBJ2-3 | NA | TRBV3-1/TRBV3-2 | CASSQVPSALTDTQYF
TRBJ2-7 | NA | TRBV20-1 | CSASRVRSYEQYF
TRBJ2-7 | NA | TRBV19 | CASSMGWHSYEQYF
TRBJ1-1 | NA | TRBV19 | CASSRGETGNTEAFF
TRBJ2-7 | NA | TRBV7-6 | CASSLAGGAYEQYF
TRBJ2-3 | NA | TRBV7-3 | CASSLKAGTKGNTQYF
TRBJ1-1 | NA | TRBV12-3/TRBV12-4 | CASRKGGNTEAFF
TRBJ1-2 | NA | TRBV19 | CASSINAGANYGYTF
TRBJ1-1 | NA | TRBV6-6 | CASTVEGGDTEAFF
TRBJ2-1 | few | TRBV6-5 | CASSPVGTGNNEQFF
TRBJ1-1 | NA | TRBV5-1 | CASSWGSLGGTEAFF
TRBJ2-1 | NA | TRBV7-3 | CASSRLAGVNEQFF
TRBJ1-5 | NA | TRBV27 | CASRSTGTGNQPQHF
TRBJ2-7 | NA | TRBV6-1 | CASSEVYRSYEQYF
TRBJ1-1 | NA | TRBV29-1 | CSAHRETEAFF
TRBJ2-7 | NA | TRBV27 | CASSFLPAVYEQYF
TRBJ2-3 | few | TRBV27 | CASKIRPGLAGGSGDTQYF
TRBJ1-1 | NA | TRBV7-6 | CASSIRLDTEAFF
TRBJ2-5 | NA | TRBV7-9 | CASSLGGQGTQYF
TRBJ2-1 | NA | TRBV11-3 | CASSLGSSGRGPNEQFF
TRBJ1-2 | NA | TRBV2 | CASSVQGLSGYTF
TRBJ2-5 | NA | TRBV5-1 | CASSLSNQGRETQYF
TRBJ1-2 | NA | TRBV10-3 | CAISDPHRDAGYTF
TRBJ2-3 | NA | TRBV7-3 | CASSPGTAHTDTQYF
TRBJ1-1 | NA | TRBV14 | CASSLYRGGTEAFF
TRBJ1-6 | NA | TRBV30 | CAWSLRQGNSPLHF
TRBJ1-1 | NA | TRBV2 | CASSESPSGGTEAFF
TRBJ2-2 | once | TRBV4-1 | CASSQRRGQTGELFF
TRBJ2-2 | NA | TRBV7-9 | CASSFQLSGELFF
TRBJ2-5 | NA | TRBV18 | CASSPRRGETQYF
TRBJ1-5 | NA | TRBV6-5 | CASSLGQLNQPQHF
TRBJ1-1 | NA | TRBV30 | CAWTPGGQGYTEAFF
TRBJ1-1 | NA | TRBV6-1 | CASSEDRGVTEAFF
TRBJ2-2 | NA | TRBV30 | CAWSAALASNTGELFF
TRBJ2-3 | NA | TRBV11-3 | CASSPRGSTDTQYF
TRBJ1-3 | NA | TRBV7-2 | CASSFTGGNTIYF
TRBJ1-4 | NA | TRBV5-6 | CASSPNTSGKLFF
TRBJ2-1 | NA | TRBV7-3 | CASSLTGLAGGPSNEQFF
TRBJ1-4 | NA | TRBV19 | CASSSRTGLSEKLFF
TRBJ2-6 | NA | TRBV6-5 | CASSYSGTGANVLTF
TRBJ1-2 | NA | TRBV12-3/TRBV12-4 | CASSLGGYYGYTF
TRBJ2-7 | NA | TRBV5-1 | CASSLVGGSYEQYF
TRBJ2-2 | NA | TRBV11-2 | CASSLVRGFNTGELFF